This T cell receptor (beta chain) appears in the sequencing data of a study of blood T cells in healthy people across ages. Ranging in age from about 6 to 95, the donors were healthy Caucasian individuals from Russia. Trimming left V 0 bases short and J 7 bases short, with 10 bases between. Germline values: CDR1 MNHEY, CDR2 SMNVEV (reference sequence). CDR3 length: 13 amino acids. Sample-barcoded 5' priming and a J-beta primer mix drove a second PCR of 7 to 11 cycles. Each cDNA molecule received a tag from a template-switch adaptor that had 12 random nucleotides. TCRdb re-derived calls from the 5' RACE reads in MiXCR, one entry per CDR3 protein. The data contain hundreds of thousands of distinct CDR3 sequences, under 40% of them singletons. A remark on this clonotype: Antigen: not known.

Broader study findings: Naive T cell percentage and TCR beta diversity correlated strongly.

The chain uses TRBV27 and TRBJ2-7; D is undetermined. The sequenced material came from blood. The sequence derives from a man aged 18 to 29 in good health. The CDR3 here is CASSLSMGNEQYF. CDR3 in DNA: TGTGCCAGCAGTTTATCGATGGGCAATGAGCAGTACTTC.